This TCR beta chain is from a study of blood T cell repertoires in COVID-19. In the study's own analysis: Amplification of reference gene primers provided the estimated nucleated cell counts. TCRdb's copy holds only in-frame clones and misses some; the assay was immunoSEQ multiplex PCR. For V, J and clone size, that table is used; D and trimming come from the DNA. This table has under 300,000 clones, roughly 84% appearing once. The germline V gene encodes CDR1 MNHNS and CDR2 SASEGT. Trimming shortened V by 4 bases and J by 2 bases, and 11 bases separated the two germline ends. There are 15 residues in the CDR3.

The clonotype comes from a woman aged 40 to 55 with active or convalescent COVID-19. The chain combines TRBV6-1 with TRBJ1-4, with D perhaps matching TRBD1 (6 bases). Sequenced material: peripheral blood. CDR3 nucleotide sequence: TGTGCCAGCAGTGCAACAGGGCCTACTAATGAAAAACTGTTTTTT. This codes for CASSATGPTNEKLFF.